The next 27 T cell receptor beta chains were all read from a single sample in a study of monozygotic twins with inflammatory bowel disease. TCRdb reprocessed the 5' RACE reads, keeping one entry per CDR3 protein, no DNA. The sample's table shows 300,000 to 400,000 distinct CDR3 sequences. Source material: blood. All receptors derive from a human donor with ulcerative colitis or Crohn's disease, or a healthy co-twin of an affected twin (not recorded which).

The V gene is TRBV24-1, the J gene TRBJ1-1; TCRdb's D gene call, TRBD1, goes unchecked for lack of DNA. CDR1 KGHDR and CDR2 SFDVKD come from the germline V gene. The CDR3 spans 13 residues. The CDR3 loop is CATSGYQGTEAFF.

V usage is TRBV7-2 and J usage is TRBJ2-5; TCRdb's assignment of TRBD2 cannot be checked, as there is no DNA. CDR3 length: 15 amino acids. In germline, CDR1 is SGHTA, CDR2 FQGNSA. The CDR3 sequence: CASSLLAGYQETQYF.

CDR3 protein: CASTHDRGPRNEQFF. The J gene is TRBJ2-1, the V gene TRBV28; TCRdb indicates TRBD1, and absent DNA this call remains unverified. This CDR3 spans 15 amino acids. From germline, CDR1 is MDHEN and CDR2 SYDVKM.

This rearrangement joins TRBV6-4 to TRBJ2-3; TCRdb's assignment of TRBD2 cannot be checked, as there is no DNA. CDR3 length equals 15 residues. CDR1 and CDR2 from the germline V gene are MRHNA and SNTAGT. CDR3: CASSDRLAGTDTQYF.

V and J are TRBV20-1 and TRBJ1-4. Germline assignment: CDR1 DFQATT and CDR2 SNEGSKA (reference sequence). The CDR3 is 15 residues long. The CDR3 sequence: CSARISGNQNEKLFF.

This rearrangement joins TRBV4-2 to TRBJ2-7; TCRdb picks TRBD1, but there is no DNA to check that call. The length of the CDR3 is 14 residues. Germline-derived CDR1 and CDR2 are LGHNA and YNFKEQ. CDR3 in amino acids: CASSQEGSRYEQYF.

The CDR3 loop is CSAREGLGGYEQYF. The chain joins TRBV20-1 to TRBJ2-7. The CDR3 has 14 residues. Per germline, CDR1 DFQATT and CDR2 SNEGSKA (reference sequence).

This rearrangement joins TRBV20-1 to TRBJ1-5; TCRdb gives TRBD1 as the D gene, but with no DNA this cannot be confirmed. The CDR3 consists of 19 residues. Per germline, CDR1 DFQATT and CDR2 SNEGSKA (reference sequence). The CDR3 sequence: CSAGTDELELFPSNQPQHF.

This chain joins TRBV20-1 and TRBJ2-7. The CDR3 runs to 14 residues. Per the germline V gene, CDR1 is DFQATT and CDR2 is SNEGSKA (reference sequence). The CDR3 loop is CSARDDRGSYEQYF.

This CDR3 reads CASSLSGANNEQFF. This chain uses TRBV5-1 with TRBJ2-1; TCRdb indicates TRBD1, and absent DNA this call remains unverified. The CDR3 extends over 14 amino acids. Per the germline V gene, CDR1 is SGHRS and CDR2 is YFSETQ.

Here the CDR3 reads CASSLETYYEQYF. The chain has TRBV7-2 and TRBJ2-7. The CDR3 covers 13 residues. Germline CDR1 SGHTA, CDR2 FQGNSA.

The chain's CDR3 is CASTGAGNTDTQYF. The V gene is TRBV27, the J gene TRBJ2-3; without DNA, the TCRdb call of TRBD1 cannot be checked. The germline gives CDR1 MNHEY, CDR2 SMNVEV (reference sequence). CDR3 length equals 14 residues.

The chain uses TRBV3-1 and TRBJ2-3; the TCRdb D gene call, TRBD2, has no DNA to confirm it. CDR3 size: 15 residues. The V gene's germline CDR1 is LGHDT and CDR2 YNNKEL (reference sequence). This chain's CDR3 is CASSPRGAGTDTQYF.

The V and J genes are TRBV12-3 or TRBV12-4 and TRBJ2-7; TCRdb picks TRBD1, but there is no DNA to check that call. This CDR3 region has 11 residues. CDR3 loop: CASSYRDEQYF.

This chain uses TRBV5-4 with TRBJ2-1; TCRdb calls TRBD1, which cannot be checked without DNA. The CDR3 is 19 amino acids. The germline gives CDR1 SGHNT, CDR2 YYREEE (reference sequence). The CDR3: CASSLARSGGPGSYNEQFF.

The chain is built from TRBV2 and TRBJ2-5; with no DNA, the TCRdb D assignment of TRBD2 cannot be verified. Germline V gene sequence: CDR1 SNHLY, CDR2 FYNNEI. CDR3 size: 11 residues. The CDR3 here is CASQAEGTQYF.

The chain combines TRBV20-1 with TRBJ2-1; TCRdb picks TRBD1, but there is no DNA to check that call. CDR3 length: 17 amino acids. CDR1 is DFQATT and CDR2 is SNEGSKA in the germline V gene (reference sequence). CDR3 amino acids: CSAPRTGFSSSYNEQFF.

The chain has TRBV30 and TRBJ2-7; TCRdb designates TRBD1, a call that cannot be tested without DNA. There are 14 residues in the CDR3. Germline CDR1 and CDR2: GTSNPN and SVGIG (reference sequence). This chain's CDR3 is CAWSRDRGKYEQYF.

V usage is TRBV29-1 and J usage is TRBJ1-3; checking the TCRdb D call of TRBD1 is not possible without DNA. The CDR3 runs 13 residues. Germline V gene sequence: CDR1 SQVTM, CDR2 ANQGSEA. CDR3 residues: CSVRLQGRDTIYF.

This chain connects TRBV12-3 or TRBV12-4 to TRBJ2-3; TCRdb lists TRBD1, though no DNA is available to test this call. This CDR3 has 17 residues. This CDR3 reads CASSSQTQGRGTDTQYF.

The rearrangement joins TRBV5-1 to TRBJ2-1; TCRdb calls TRBD2, which cannot be checked without DNA. Germline CDR1 reads SGHRS; CDR2 reads YFSETQ. CDR3 size: 15 residues. CDR3 region: CASEGGWSSYNEQFF.

The chain carries TRBV4-1 and TRBJ1-5; the D call from TCRdb, TRBD1, cannot be confirmed without DNA. The germline gives CDR1 MGHRA, CDR2 YSYEKL. This CDR3 has 16 amino acids. The CDR3 region is CASSPTPGDGNQPQHF.

V and J are TRBV12-3 or TRBV12-4 and TRBJ1-4. CDR3 length: 14 amino acids. CDR3 sequence reads: CASRQSATNEKLFF.

The chain has TRBV4-1 and TRBJ1-6; TCRdb names TRBD1, which stays unverified in the absence of DNA. The CDR3 runs 15 residues. Germline V gene lookup returns CDR1 MGHRA and CDR2 YSYEKL. The CDR3 sequence: CATQPQGNYNSPLHF.

The chain uses TRBV4-1 and TRBJ2-2; TCRdb's D call of TRBD1 is untestable without DNA. This CDR3 region has 17 residues. From germline, CDR1 is MGHRA and CDR2 YSYEKL. CDR3 amino acids: CASSQDLDSLNTGELFF.

V is TRBV4-2 and J is TRBJ2-3; the D call from TCRdb, TRBD2, cannot be confirmed without DNA. Germline V CDR1 and CDR2: LGHNA, YNFKEQ. The CDR3 contains 20 residues. The CDR3 protein is CASSQPPGLAGGVYTDTQYF.

The chain employs TRBV5-1 and TRBJ2-6; TCRdb names TRBD1, which stays unverified in the absence of DNA. The CDR3 has 15 amino acids. Germline assignment: CDR1 SGHRS and CDR2 YFSETQ. The CDR3 loop is CASSPGGTGANVLTF. Filled out from reference TRBV5-1 and TRBJ2-6, the complete variable domain reads KAGVTQTPRYLIKTRGQQVTLSCSPISGHRSVSWYQQTPGQGLQFLFEYFSETQRNKGNFPGRFSGRQFSNSRSEMNVSTLELGDSALYLCASSPGGTGANVLTFGAGSRLTVL.